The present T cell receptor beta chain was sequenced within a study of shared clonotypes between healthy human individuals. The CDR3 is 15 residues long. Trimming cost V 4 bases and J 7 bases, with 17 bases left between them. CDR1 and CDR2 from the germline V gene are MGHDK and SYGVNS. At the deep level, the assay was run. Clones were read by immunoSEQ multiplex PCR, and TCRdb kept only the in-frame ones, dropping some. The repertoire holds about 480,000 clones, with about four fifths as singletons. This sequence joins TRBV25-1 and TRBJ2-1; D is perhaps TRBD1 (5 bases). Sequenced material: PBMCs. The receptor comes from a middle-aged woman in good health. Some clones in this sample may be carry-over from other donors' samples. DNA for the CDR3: TGTGCCAGCAGTGTGGGGCGTAGGGGAAGGAATGAGCAGTTCTTC. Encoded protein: CASSVGRRGRNEQFF.